These 15 T cell receptor beta chains came from one sample sequenced in a study of radiation and T cells in renal cell carcinoma (dated by TCRdb to the early 2020s). This specimen's time point label, per the study, means: baseline pretreatment blood. The label giving this sample's treatment or condition can be read as: 15 Gy SBRT to primary tumor, nephrectomy 4 weeks later. Libraries came from the immunoSEQ multiplex PCR assay. This immuneACCESS table, as held by TCRdb, lists in-frame sequences with V and J called but not all clones. Of the missing ones, under half trace to an unresolved V gene in checked studies; the others have no known cause. The sample records approximately 150,000 clones, 88% of which are singletons. The ten largest make up 3.5% to 5% of the sample. The source material was blood, sampled from a patient whose treatment included radiotherapy and nephrectomy. The receptor source for this set is a woman aged 70-85 years with renal cell carcinoma.

The gene calls are TRBV5-6 and TRBJ1-2, with a tentative D call TRBD1 (5 bases). There are 11 residues in the CDR3. Trimming cost V 4 bases and J 7 bases, with 8 bases left between them. The V gene's germline CDR1 is SGHDT and CDR2 YYEEEE. CDR3 DNA sequence: TGTGCCAGCAGCCGGGACGCTGGCTACACCTTC. Amino acids: CASSRDAGYTF.

With respect to this clone: Other DNA sequences of this sample code for an identical CDR3. This chain links TRBV20-1 with TRBJ2-5; no firm D call. Trimming stripped 7 bases from V and 5 bases from J, with 11 bases between. Germline CDR1 reads DFQATT; CDR2 reads SNEGSKA (reference sequence). The CDR3 spans 11 residues. The CDR3 loop is CSVPLVETQYF. In DNA form, the CDR3 reads TGCAGTGTCCCGCTCGTGGAGACCCAGTACTTC.

This chain joins TRBV19 and TRBJ2-5, with TRBD1 as a possible D gene (6 bases). In germline, CDR1 is LNHDA, CDR2 SQIVND (reference sequence). This CDR3 spans 15 amino acids. Trimming took 2 bases from V and 5 from J, leaving 15 bases between them. This chain's CDR3 is CASSISGRGGETQYF. The CDR3 DNA reads as TGTGCCAGTAGTATATCTGGCAGGGGCGGGGAGACCCAGTACTTC.

The V call is TRBV14, the J call TRBJ1-1; D call uncertain. In germline, CDR1 is SGHDN, CDR2 FVKESK. This CDR3 is 16 amino acids long. The V gene lost 4 bases and the J gene lost 0 bases, with 15 bases spanning the gap. CDR3 DNA: TGTGCCAGCAGCCTTCTCTTTTTCCCTATGAACACTGAAGCTTTCTTT. It encodes CASSLLFFPMNTEAFF.

The chain employs TRBV5-4 and TRBJ2-3; no firm D call. The germline V gene encodes CDR1 SGHNT and CDR2 YYREEE (reference sequence). This CDR3 has 12 residues. Trimming pared 4 bases from V and 4 bases from J, leaving 7 bases between. CDR3 coding DNA: TGTGCCAGCAGCCGCCCGTCAGATACGCAGTATTTT. This codes for CASSRPSDTQYF.

The count of this clone is one. This rearrangement joins TRBV5-4 to TRBJ2-5; the match to TRBD1 covers 7 bases. Germline values: CDR1 SGHNT, CDR2 YYREEE (reference sequence). After removal of 4 bases from V and 4 bases from J, the junction contained 4 bases not matched to a gene. CDR3 length equals 13 residues. CDR3 loop: CASSPAGGETQYF. The CDR3 bases are TGTGCCAGCAGCCCCGCAGGGGGAGAGACCCAGTACTTC.

This clone was seen more than once but under ten times. The rearrangement uses TRBV5-1 and TRBJ1-2; 8 bases align to TRBD1. The CDR3 totals 16 residues. Per germline, CDR1 SGHRS and CDR2 YFSETQ. The J segment lost 6 bases and the V segment lost 4 bases, leaving 14 bases of the junction unmatched. CDR3 sequence: CASSTTGGPDGNGYTF. The CDR3, as DNA: TGCGCCAGCAGCACCACAGGGGGACCAGACGGGAATGGCTACACCTTC.

This clone was seen a single time. This sequence joins TRBV2 and TRBJ2-5; 7 bases align to TRBD2. The length of the CDR3 is 14 residues. After removal of 3 bases from V and 5 bases from J, the junction contained 6 bases not matched to a gene. Per germline, CDR1 SNHLY and CDR2 FYNNEI. CDR3 in amino acids: CASSEEQGGETQYF. The CDR3 region has the DNA TGTGCCAGCAGTGAGGAGCAGGGAGGGGAGACCCAGTACTTC.

The chain has TRBV21-1 and TRBJ2-7. TRBV21-1 is termed a pseudogene. CDR3 length: 16 amino acids. This CDR3 reads CASSNAPGRHSYEQYF. The CDR3 DNA is TGTGCCAGCAGCAATGCACCGGGACGGCACTCCTACGAGCAGTACTTC.

The chain links TRBV14 to TRBJ1-6, with 7 bases aligning to TRBD1. The CDR3 runs to 13 residues. Germline-derived CDR1 and CDR2 are SGHDN and FVKESK. With V trimmed by 3 bases and J by 9 bases, 2 bases remained unmatched. The CDR3 DNA follows: TGTGCCAGCAGCCATCAGGGGGGTTCACCCCTCCACTTT. This sequence encodes CASSHQGGSPLHF. Together with reference TRBV14 and TRBJ1-6, the CDR3 gives the full variable domain: EAGVTQFPSHSVIEKGQTVTLRCDPISGHDNLYWYRRVMGKEIKFLLHFVKESKQDESGMPNNRFLAERTGGTYSTLKVQPAELEDSGVYFCASSHQGGSPLHFGNGTRLTVT.

The J gene is TRBJ2-1, the V gene TRBV4-2; no reliable D call. Looked up from germline, CDR1 is LGHNA and CDR2 is YNFKEQ. The CDR3 sequence is 14 residues long. V lost 7 bases, J lost 7 bases, and 17 bases lay in between. The CDR3 protein is CASNWEMLGNEQFF. Here the CDR3 DNA reads TGTGCCAGCAACTGGGAAATGTTGGGGAATGAGCAGTTCTTC.

The gene calls are TRBV27 and TRBJ1-1; TRBD1 is a possible D gene (6 bases). Germline V gene lookup returns CDR1 MNHEY and CDR2 SMNVEV (reference sequence). Trimming took off 5 bases at V and 0 bases at J, with 16 bases between the two ends. This CDR3 region has 16 residues. CDR3 amino acids: CASSLRGGAMNTEAFF. CDR3 DNA: TGTGCCAGCAGTCTGCGGGGGGGGGCAATGAACACTGAAGCTTTCTTT.

The chain joins TRBV2 to TRBJ1-6; D is perhaps TRBD1 (6 bases). The germline V gene has CDR1 SNHLY and CDR2 FYNNEI. V was cut by 7 bases and J by 9 bases, with 22 bases left in between. This CDR3 contains 16 residues. CDR3 sequence (DNA): TGTGCCAGCATCATAGGACAGCCGGGCGCTCGTTCACCCCTCCACTTT. Translation: CASIIGQPGARSPLHF.

The rearrangement uses TRBV6-5 and TRBJ1-2; D remains unclear. Between the trimmed V and J ends, which lost 8 bases and 4 bases, there was a span of 14 bases. This CDR3 spans 13 amino acids. CDR1 is MNHEY, CDR2 SVGAGI, per germline. CDR3 nucleotide sequence: TGTGCCAGCGGGTCGACGGGCTCCTATGGCTACACCTTC. Its translation: CASGSTGSYGYTF.

This chain uses TRBV28 with TRBJ2-7, with 9 bases aligning to TRBD1. The CDR3 runs to 13 residues. CDR1 is MDHEN, CDR2 SYDVKM, per germline. The V segment lost 7 bases and the J segment 3 bases; nucleotides outside the gene matches: 4. As DNA, the CDR3 is TGTGCCAGCATTGACAGGGGGGACTACGAGCAGTACTTC. Translating it yields CASIDRGDYEQYF.